This TCR beta chain was recorded in a study of blood T cell repertoires in COVID-19. In the original analysis: For nucleated cells, counts were estimated from reference gene primer amplification. Only in-frame clones appear in the TCRdb table, and some are missing; sequencing was by immunoSEQ multiplex PCR. The DNA gave D and trimming, while V, J and clone size come from that table. The repertoire consists of 63,000 or so clones, with roughly 80% occurring once and the leading ten covering approximately 12%. This clone showed up just a few times. The length of the CDR3 is 14 residues. V was cut by 1 base and J by 7 bases, with 8 bases left in between. CDR1 and CDR2 from the germline V gene are LGHNA and YSLEER.

The V and J genes are TRBV4-3 and TRBJ1-6; D is uncertain. The sequenced sample consisted of peripheral blood. The receptor was derived from a human donor in a cohort sampled during active COVID-19. The CDR3: CASSQGGGNSPLHF. The CDR3 region has the DNA TGCGCCAGCAGCCAAGGTGGCGGGAATTCACCCCTCCACTTT.